This T cell receptor beta chain was sequenced in a study of response to subunit inactivated influenza vaccine. Study observations and caveats: Authors suggested seasonal influenza vaccinations each recruit few new T cells.

MiXCR was run by TCRdb on the RT-PCR reads, yielding one entry per CDR3 protein. The sample shows about 520,000 distinct CDR3 sequences, less than 7.5% of them seen only once. The V end was cut by 8 bases, the J end by 3 bases, with 29 bases between. This CDR3 contains 19 residues. As to this clonotype: Its antigen is unidentified.

This TCR derives from a man aged 45 to 70 who received an inactivated influenza vaccine. The rearrangement joins TRBV12-3 or TRBV12-4 to TRBJ1-5, with D perhaps matching TRBD1 (6 bases). The sample consisted of PBMCs from blood, taken 23 to 25 months after vaccination. The CDR3 DNA follows: TGTGCCAGCTGTTCTCAGGGCTTCGACAGGAAGGGGCACAATCAGCCCCAGCATTTT. It specifies CASCSQGFDRKGHNQPQHF.